This T cell receptor beta chain appears in the sequencing data of a study of T cells in women clearing cervical HPV infection. Whole-study findings and limits: CIN3+ cases had significantly higher TCR repertoire richness than controls, but evenness did not differ.

Concerning this clone: No antigen is known for it. The read ends 3 residues early relative to the CDR3; the germline J gene fills the gap.

The repertoire was sequenced with immunoSEQ multiplex PCR; TCRdb's copy has only in-frame clones and lacks some. This listing includes about 16,000 clones. This CDR3 region has 15 residues. Germline trimming cut 6 bases from V and 4 bases from J; bases unmatched to any gene: 7. CDR1 and CDR2 from the germline V gene are LNHDA and SQIVND (reference sequence). Material for sequencing was blood buffy coat. The TCR comes from a woman aged 18 to 75 with a cervical HPV16 infection that either progressed to CIN3+ or cleared (not recorded which). The chain joins TRBV19 to TRBJ1-1, with 11 bases aligning to TRBD1. The CDR3 protein is CASSPTGTGGTEAFF. CDR3 bases read: TGTGCCAGTAGCCCAACCGGGACAGGGGGCACTGAA.